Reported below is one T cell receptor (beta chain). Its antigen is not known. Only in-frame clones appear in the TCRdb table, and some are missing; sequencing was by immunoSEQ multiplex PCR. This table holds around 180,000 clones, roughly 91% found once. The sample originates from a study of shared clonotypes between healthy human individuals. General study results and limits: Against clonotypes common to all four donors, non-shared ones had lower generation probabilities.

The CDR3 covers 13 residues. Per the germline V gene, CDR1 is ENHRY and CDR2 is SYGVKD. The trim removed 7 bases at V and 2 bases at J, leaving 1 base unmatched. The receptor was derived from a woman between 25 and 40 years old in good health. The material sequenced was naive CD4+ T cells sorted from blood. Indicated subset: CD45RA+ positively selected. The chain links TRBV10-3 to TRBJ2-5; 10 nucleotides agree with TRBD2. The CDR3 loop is CAIMTSGQETQYF. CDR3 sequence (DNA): TGTGCCATCATGACTAGCGGGCAAGAGACCCAGTACTTC.